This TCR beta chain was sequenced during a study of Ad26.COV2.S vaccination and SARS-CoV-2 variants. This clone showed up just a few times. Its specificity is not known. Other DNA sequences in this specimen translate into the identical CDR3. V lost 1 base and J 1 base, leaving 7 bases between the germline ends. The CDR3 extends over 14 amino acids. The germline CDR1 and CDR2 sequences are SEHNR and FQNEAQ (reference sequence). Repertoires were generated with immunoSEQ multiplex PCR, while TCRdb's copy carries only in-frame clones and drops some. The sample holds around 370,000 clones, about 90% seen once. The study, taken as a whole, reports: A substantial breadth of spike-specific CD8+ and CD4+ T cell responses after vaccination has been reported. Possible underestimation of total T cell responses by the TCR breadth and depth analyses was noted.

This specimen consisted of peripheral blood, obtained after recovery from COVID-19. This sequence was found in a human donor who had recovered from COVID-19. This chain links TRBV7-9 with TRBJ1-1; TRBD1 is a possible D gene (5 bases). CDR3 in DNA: TGTGCCAGCAGCTTAGGAGGGGCGAACACTGAAGCTTTCTTT. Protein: CASSLGGANTEAFF.